The clone carrying this TCR beta chain came up once. This sample was taken from a study of blood T cell repertoires in COVID-19. In the study overall: Spain, Italy and the United States supplied samples that represented acute and convalescent COVID-19. In each case, the material was cDNA or gDNA derived from T cells, B-cell-depleted T cells, or PBMCs.

Generated by immunoSEQ multiplex PCR, the TCRdb table keeps only in-frame clones and is missing some. The sample gives about 110,000 clones, roughly 84% of which show up once; less than 2.5% is in the top ten. The length of the CDR3 is 16 residues. CDR1 is MNHEY, CDR2 SVGEGT, per germline. V gave up 5 bases and J gave up 5 bases; unmatched junction bases: 6. V usage is TRBV6-2 or TRBV6-3 and J usage is TRBJ2-3; 14 nucleotides line up with TRBD2. This sequence was found in a human donor in a cohort sampled during active COVID-19. Material for sequencing was peripheral blood. The CDR3 sequence: CASSQRTSGGLDTQYF. The CDR3 DNA follows: TGTGCCAGCAGTCAGCGGACTAGCGGGGGGTTAGATACGCAGTATTTT.